The source of this T cell receptor (beta chain) is a study of early T cells in non-severe SARS-CoV-2 infection (dated by TCRdb to the early 2020s). Turning to the overall study: Because TCR sequencing was done on bulk RNA from unsorted whole blood, the alpha and beta chains could not be paired.

Measured from the cysteine to the phenylalanine, the CDR3 is 13 residues long. Of all the DNA, just the CDR3 is kept, 39 bases in frame from base 1. Looking up the germline V gene yields CDR1 SQVTM and CDR2 ANQGSEA. The germline V and J ends show losses of 3 bases and 3 bases respectively, and no gene match explains 3 bases of the junction. Receptor libraries were prepared by 5' RACE. TCRdb records NextSeq 500 as the sequencer. The TCR library protocol attached unique molecular identifiers to individual cDNA molecules to correct for sequencing error and PCR bias. TCR alpha and beta chains were both sequenced, and the abundances of alpha and beta sequences in each sample were closely correlated with each other. From the authors' description of their analysis: V gene, J gene and CDR3 annotation of TCR sequences was performed with Decombinator V4. Expanded TCRs were defined as changing significantly between any two time points under a Poisson model with p below 0.0001. Abundances of TCRs were expressed as counts per million after normalisation to the total number of TCRs sequenced in each sample. MAIT TCRs were defined by TRAV1-2 paired with TRAJ12, TRAJ20 or TRAJ33, and iNKT TCRs by TRAV10 paired with TRAJ18. VDJdb, accessed on 1 November 2021, was searched for TCRs annotated for CMV, EBV and SARS-CoV-2, and TCRs annotated for more than one antigen were excluded. TCRdb trimmed public reads at Q25 via fastp, called clones via MiXCR and kept in-frame beta chains. A single entry per CDR3 protein holds the most common genes and DNA from its merged rows. V and J calls and clone size were set by TCRdb, not the authors. Recorded for this sample are around 29,000 distinct CDR3 sequences; about 6.1% of them occurred a single time. The ten largest clones add up to almost 6% of the sample.

This was a case-control study nested in a cohort of healthcare workers in London, UK, who had nasopharyngeal swab PCR tests and blood samples taken every week. Between 23 and 31 March 2020, the week of the UK lockdown, healthcare workers were enrolled and then followed up weekly for as long as 16 weeks. The study at large found these results: VDJdb matching was skewed toward anti-spike CD8 responses, so virus-specific expansions were likely underestimated and private and CD4 specificities were missed.

Based on its abundance in the sample, this clonotype is medium-sized (0.01 to 0.1%). The specificity of this receptor is unknown. One base away there is no much larger clone; base qualities are not given. The sequenced sample was whole blood. The chain links TRBV29-1 with TRBJ2-7, with 9 bases in between that match TRBD1. The receptor was derived from an adult who was a healthcare worker with PCR-confirmed SARS-CoV-2 infection or an uninfected control (not recorded which). The nucleotide sequence is TGCAGCGTTGACGTGGGACAGGGCTACGAGCAGTACTTC. This yields the protein CSVDVGQGYEQYF.